Listed below are T cell receptor beta chains from one sample, sequenced in a study of radiation and T cells in renal cell carcinoma. The assay was immunoSEQ multiplex PCR, and TCRdb's table has in-frame clones only and misses some. The sample holds approximately 100,000 clones, 75% to 90% seen once. Sequencing used blood, obtained from a patient whose treatment included radiotherapy and nephrectomy. These receptors all stem from a man aged 45-60 years with renal cell carcinoma. CDR3s include the opening cysteine and the closing phenylalanine or tryptophan. D genes are given only for firm matches. For some rows the clone size is stated as once, few or many, or as a class when expanded; others skip it.

clone_size: once
v_call: TRBV5-6
d_call: NA
j_call: TRBJ2-2
cdr3_aa: CASSYGNELFF
cdr3_nt: TGTGCCAGCAGCTACGGTAATGAGCTGTTTTTT

clone_size: NA
v_call: TRBV5-1
d_call: TRBD1
j_call: TRBJ1-2
cdr3_aa: CASSLDGQGFGGYTF
cdr3_nt: TGCGCCAGCAGCTTGGACGGACAGGGTTTCGGTGGCTACACCTTC

clone_size: NA
v_call: TRBV5-4
d_call: TRBD1
j_call: TRBJ2-6
cdr3_aa: CASNPTWTGQANVLTF
cdr3_nt: TGTGCCAGCAACCCTACCTGGACAGGACAGGCCAACGTCCTGACTTTC

clone_size: NA
v_call: TRBV4-2
d_call: TRBD2
j_call: TRBJ2-7
cdr3_aa: CASSSLAGAFPVEQYF
cdr3_nt: TGTGCCAGCAGCTCATTAGCGGGGGCCTTCCCTGTGGAGCAGTACTTC

clone_size: NA
v_call: TRBV5-1
d_call: TRBD1
j_call: TRBJ1-2
cdr3_aa: CASSLEPMGTGAFYGYTF
cdr3_nt: TGCGCCAGCAGCTTGGAACCCATGGGGACAGGGGCCTTCTATGGCTACACCTTC

clone_size: few
v_call: TRBV5-1
d_call: TRBD1
j_call: TRBJ2-7
cdr3_aa: CASGPRQGPYEQYF
cdr3_nt: TGCGCCAGCGGCCCGCGACAGGGTCCCTACGAGCAGTACTTC

clone_size: NA
v_call: TRBV7-9
d_call: TRBD1
j_call: TRBJ2-2
cdr3_aa: CASSLRDSGTGELFF
cdr3_nt: TGTGCCAGCAGCCTTCGGGACAGTGGCACCGGGGAGCTGTTTTTT

clone_size: NA
v_call: TRBV5-1
d_call: NA
j_call: TRBJ2-1
cdr3_aa: CASSRSLARSSYNEQFF
cdr3_nt: TGCGCCAGCAGCCGATCATTGGCGCGGAGCTCCTACAATGAGCAGTTCTTC

clone_size: NA
v_call: TRBV30
d_call: NA
j_call: TRBJ1-5
cdr3_aa: CAWSVGSTNQPQHF
cdr3_nt: TGTGCCTGGAGTGTGGGCAGCACCAATCAGCCCCAGCATTTT

clone_size: NA
v_call: TRBV4-1
d_call: NA
j_call: TRBJ1-1
cdr3_aa: CASSRGHQAFF
cdr3_nt: TGCGCCAGCAGCCGAGGACACCAAGCTTTCTTT

clone_size: once
v_call: TRBV28
d_call: NA
j_call: TRBJ1-4
cdr3_aa: CASSLSGPKEKLFF
cdr3_nt: TGTGCCAGCAGTTTATCAGGCCCGAAGGAAAAACTGTTTTTT

clone_size: NA
v_call: TRBV11-3
d_call: NA
j_call: TRBJ1-5
cdr3_aa: CASRGNQPQHF
cdr3_nt: TGTGCCAGCCGGGGAAATCAGCCCCAGCATTTT

clone_size: once
v_call: TRBV2
d_call: NA
j_call: TRBJ2-5
cdr3_aa: CASSDGGVKTQYF
cdr3_nt: TGTGCCAGCAGTGACGGGGGCGTAAAGACCCAGTACTTC

clone_size: once
v_call: TRBV11-2
d_call: TRBD1
j_call: TRBJ2-7
cdr3_aa: CASRVSVAGGAQYF
cdr3_nt: TGTGCCAGCAGGGTTTCGGTGGCAGGGGGAGCCCAGTACTTC

clone_size: few
v_call: TRBV6-5
d_call: NA
j_call: TRBJ1-1
cdr3_aa: CASSLGRRLTEAFF
cdr3_nt: TGTGCCAGCAGTCTAGGCAGGAGGCTCACTGAAGCTTTCTTT

clone_size: NA
v_call: TRBV2
d_call: TRBD1
j_call: TRBJ1-4
cdr3_aa: CASSGTGVGNEKLFF
cdr3_nt: TGTGCCAGCAGTGGGACAGGGGTGGGGAATGAAAAACTGTTTTTT

clone_size: NA
v_call: TRBV5-1
d_call: NA
j_call: TRBJ2-7
cdr3_aa: CASSLYGEQYF
cdr3_nt: TGCGCCAGCAGCTTGTATGGCGAGCAGTACTTC

clone_size: NA
v_call: TRBV25-1
d_call: NA
j_call: TRBJ2-3
cdr3_aa: CASTSSGHPDTQYF
cdr3_nt: TGTGCCAGCACCTCGTCAGGGCATCCAGATACGCAGTATTTT

clone_size: NA
v_call: TRBV5-1
d_call: NA
j_call: TRBJ1-3
cdr3_aa: CASSLGGSGNTIYF
cdr3_nt: TGCGCCAGCAGCTTGGGGGGGTCTGGAAACACCATATATTTT

clone_size: few
v_call: TRBV7-6
d_call: TRBD1
j_call: TRBJ2-7
cdr3_aa: CASSFQGASYEQYF
cdr3_nt: TGTGCCAGCAGCTTCCAGGGGGCCTCCTACGAGCAGTACTTC

clone_size: once
v_call: TRBV6-5
d_call: NA
j_call: TRBJ2-2
cdr3_aa: CASSPTGRGTGELFF
cdr3_nt: TGTGCCAGCAGCCCCACAGGGAGGGGGACCGGGGAGCTGTTTTTT

clone_size: once
v_call: TRBV28
d_call: NA
j_call: TRBJ1-3
cdr3_aa: CASRATDGLGGNTIYF
cdr3_nt: TGTGCCAGCAGAGCAACGGACGGGTTGGGAGGAAACACCATATATTTT

clone_size: NA
v_call: TRBV9
d_call: NA
j_call: TRBJ2-7
cdr3_aa: CASSSSAGLEQYF
cdr3_nt: TGTGCCAGCAGCTCGTCCGCGGGGCTCGAGCAGTACTTC

clone_size: many
v_call: TRBV6-5
d_call: NA
j_call: TRBJ1-2
cdr3_aa: CASRGTLGGYTF
cdr3_nt: TGTGCCAGCAGGGGGACCCTGGGTGGCTACACCTTC

clone_size: NA
v_call: TRBV11-1
d_call: TRBD2
j_call: TRBJ2-1
cdr3_aa: CASSLGRLAGNEQFF
cdr3_nt: TGTGCCAGCAGCTTAGGCCGACTAGCTGGGAATGAGCAGTTCTTC